The 12 T cell receptor beta chains presented below share a single source sample, sequenced in a study of a mutant IDH1 vaccine in newly diagnosed glioma. These receptors' antigens are unknown. Time point: week 11, during vaccination. The investigators gave 300 ug of mutant IDH1 20-mer peptide in each vaccine dose, together with topical imiquimod. This table comes from immunoSEQ multiplex PCR, and its TCRdb copy is limited to in-frame clones, with some not included. Among tens of thousands of clones listed, 90% were seen once. Sample: PBMCs, taken from a glioma patient whose treatment included an IDH1 peptide vaccine. The receptors derive from a man aged 18 to 29 with glioma.

This clone is classed as medium-sized. The rearrangement uses TRBV5-4 and TRBJ1-1; D not certain. V was trimmed by 0 bases and J by 6 bases, leaving 9 bases between them. The germline CDR1 and CDR2 sequences are SGHNT and YYREEE (reference sequence). This CDR3 is built from 13 residues. The CDR3 here is CASSLDVAPEAFF. DNA for the CDR3: TGTGCCAGCAGCTTGGACGTGGCCCCTGAAGCTTTCTTT. Together with reference TRBV5-4 and TRBJ1-1, the CDR3 gives the full variable domain: ETGVTQSPTHLIKTRGQQVTLRCSSQSGHNTVSWYQQALGQGPQFIFQYYREEENGRGNFPPRFSGLQFPNYSSELNVNALELDDSALYLCASSLDVAPEAFFGQGTRLTVV.

The chain couples TRBV7-9 to TRBJ2-1, with TRBD1 matching 7 bases. The germline V gene has CDR1 SEHNR and CDR2 FQNEAQ (reference sequence). After removal of 5 bases from V and 4 bases from J, the junction contained 11 bases not matched to a gene. This CDR3 contains 16 residues. The CDR3 DNA sequence: TGTGCCAGCAGCGCCGTTTGGGACAGACAATACAATGAGCAGTTCTTC. It specifies CASSAVWDRQYNEQFF.

The chain is built from TRBV4-2 and TRBJ2-3, with 7 bases identical to TRBD2. This CDR3 contains 13 residues. Germline loops: CDR1 LGHNA, CDR2 YNFKEQ. J was trimmed by 0 bases and V by 10 bases; bases with no gene match: 4. CDR3 in DNA: TGTGCCACTTCTAGCGGCAGCACAGATACGCAGTATTTT. Translation: CATSSGSTDTQYF.

This chain joins TRBV4-3 and TRBJ1-2, with 12 nucleotides matching TRBD1. Germline loops: CDR1 LGHNA, CDR2 YSLEER. V was pared by 0 bases and J by 6 bases, with 8 bases of the junction left unmatched. The CDR3 is 17 residues long. CDR3 amino acids: CASSQEGQGASGNGYTF. Written as DNA, the CDR3 is TGCGCCAGCAGCCAAGAGGGACAGGGGGCTTCGGGAAATGGCTACACCTTC.

The genes are TRBV28 and TRBJ2-1; D is undetermined. CDR3 length equals 12 residues. V was cut by 4 bases and J by 6 bases, with 7 bases left in between. Germline V gene data show CDR1 as MDHEN and CDR2 as SYDVKM. The CDR3 region is CASSSGRNEQFF. DNA of the CDR3: TGTGCCAGCAGTTCCGGGCGCAATGAGCAGTTCTTC.

V is TRBV20-1 and J is TRBJ1-1; perhaps TRBD1 as D (6 bases). The CDR3 is 10 residues long. With 5 bases removed from V and 8 bases from J, the gap between germline ends came to 9 bases. The germline gives CDR1 DFQATT, CDR2 SNEGSKA (reference sequence). CDR3 sequence (DNA): TGCAGTGCTTCTACAGGGGAAGCTTTCTTT. Translation: CSASTGEAFF.

The chain combines TRBV30 with TRBJ1-4; D unclear. The CDR3 has 12 residues. Trimming stripped 0 bases from V and 8 bases from J, with 7 bases between. CDR1 is GTSNPN and CDR2 is SVGIG in the germline V gene (reference sequence). The CDR3 spells CAWSVLREKLFF. The DNA of the CDR3 is TGTGCCTGGAGTGTATTACGGGAAAAACTGTTTTTT.

V and J are TRBV7-2 and TRBJ2-4, with TRBD2 matching 7 bases. V trimming: 4 bases; J trimming: 8 bases; junction bases outside the gene matches: 14. This CDR3 has 16 residues. Germline assignment: CDR1 SGHTA and CDR2 FQGNSA. In nucleotides, the CDR3 is TGTGCCAGCAGCTCTACCGGAGCGGGATACGTTGACATTCAGTACTTC. As protein: CASSSTGAGYVDIQYF.

This chain joins TRBV19 and TRBJ2-2, with TRBD2 matching over 14 bases. Losses at the gene ends were 1 base for V and 4 bases for J; bases not matched to a gene: 8. The germline CDR1 and CDR2 sequences are LNHDA and SQIVND (reference sequence). This CDR3 is 19 amino acids long. CDR3 loop: CASSIGPGLAGAGTGELFF. The CDR3 bases are TGTGCCAGTAGTATAGGCCCGGGACTAGCGGGAGCGGGCACCGGGGAGCTGTTTTTT.

The chain couples TRBV5-1 to TRBJ1-2, with D possibly matching TRBD1 (6 bases). The V end was cut by 5 bases, the J end by 2 bases, with 19 bases between. Per germline, CDR1 SGHRS and CDR2 YFSETQ. The CDR3 covers 16 residues. The CDR3, as DNA: TGCGCCAGCAGTCGGGGGGGAACAGGGATGAACTATGGCTACACCTTC. Its translation: CASSRGGTGMNYGYTF.

This clone was seen a few times. The CDR3 coding sequence is TGTGCCATCAGTGAGATTGAACTAGCGGGAGGGCCTAGCGATGAGCAGTTCTTC. Residues: CAISEIELAGGPSDEQFF. The gene calls are TRBV10-3 and TRBJ2-1; TRBD2 matches at 13 bases. Germline CDR1 ENHRY, CDR2 SYGVKD. This CDR3 is built from 18 residues. V lost 2 bases, J lost 8 bases, and 12 bases stayed unmatched.

V usage is TRBV2 and J usage is TRBJ2-1, with TRBD1 identical over 7 bases. This CDR3 is built from 14 residues. V was pared by 4 bases and J by 3 bases, with 3 bases of the junction left unmatched. Per germline, CDR1 SNHLY and CDR2 FYNNEI. The CDR3 loop reads CASSGDRRYNEQFF. Here the CDR3 DNA reads TGTGCCAGCAGTGGGGACAGACGCTACAATGAGCAGTTCTTC. Drawing the rest from reference TRBV2 and TRBJ2-1, the complete variable domain is EPEVTQTPSHQVTQMGQEVILRCVPISNHLYFYWYRQILGQKVEFLVSFYNNEISEKSEIFDDQFSVERPDGSNFTLKIRSTKLEDSAMYFCASSGDRRYNEQFFGPGTRLTVL.